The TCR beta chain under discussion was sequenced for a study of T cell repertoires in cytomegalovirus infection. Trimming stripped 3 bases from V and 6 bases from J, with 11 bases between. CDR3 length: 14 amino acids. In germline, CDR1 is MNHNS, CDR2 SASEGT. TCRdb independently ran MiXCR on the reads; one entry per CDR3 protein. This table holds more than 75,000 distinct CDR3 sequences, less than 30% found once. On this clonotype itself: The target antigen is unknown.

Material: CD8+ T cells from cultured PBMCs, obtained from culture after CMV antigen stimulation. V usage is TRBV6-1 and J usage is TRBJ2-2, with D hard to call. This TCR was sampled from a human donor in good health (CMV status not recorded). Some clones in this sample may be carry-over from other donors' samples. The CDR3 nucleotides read TGTGCCAGCAGTGACCTCTTACTACCCGGGGAGCTGTTTTTT. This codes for CASSDLLLPGELFF.